The 9 T cell receptor beta chains reported below all come from one sample, sequenced in a study of blood T cells in healthy people across ages. A second PCR, run for roughly 7 to 11 cycles, used a sample-barcoded 5' primer plus a J-beta primer mix. TCRdb recomputed calls from the 5' RACE reads with MiXCR, one row per CDR3 protein. The table shows approximately 850,000 distinct CDR3 sequences, with about 42% occurring only once. The sequenced material came from blood. The receptors stem from a man between 60 and 75 years old in good health.

This chain connects TRBV19 to TRBJ1-4; 7 positions match TRBD1. CDR1 LNHDA and CDR2 SQIVND come from the germline V gene (reference sequence). V lost 5 bases and J lost 5; bases outside the gene matches: 8. This CDR3 contains 15 residues. CDR3 in amino acids: CASSRRQGRNEKLFF. The CDR3 DNA reads as TGTGCCAGTAGTCGTCGACAGGGCCGGAATGAAAAACTGTTTTTT.

This clonotype was seen a single time. A much larger clone differs by one base, so this may be a read error. CDR3 nucleotide sequence: TGCGCCAGCAGCCAAGATTTGGTGACTAGCGGGGGATATGAGCAGTACTTC. Translation: CASSQDLVTSGGYEQYF. This chain links TRBV4-3 with TRBJ2-5, with 12 bases fitting TRBD2. This CDR3 comprises 17 residues. V shed 0 bases, J shed 11 bases, and the junction held 13 bases outside the gene matches. Germline values: CDR1 LGHNA, CDR2 YSLEER.

This clonotype came up a few times. The germline gene is not matched at one end of the junction; a read error may be the cause. The chain links TRBV27 to TRBJ2-1, with 11 bases fitting TRBD2. Germline-derived CDR1 and CDR2 are MNHEY and SMNVEV (reference sequence). The CDR3 sequence is 15 residues long. The CDR3 nucleotides are TGTGCCAGCAGTTTTTTGACTAGCGGGGCCAATGGGCAGTTCTTC. Translating it yields CASSFLTSGANGQFF.

This chain joins TRBV7-2 and TRBJ2-1; D may correspond to TRBD1 or TRBD2 (5 bases each). CDR1 is SGHTA and CDR2 is FQGNSA in the germline V gene. The length of the CDR3 is 14 residues. Trimming removed 7 bases from V and 11 bases from J, with 21 bases in between. In DNA form, the CDR3 reads TGTGCCAGCACCAAGAGAGGGGCTATCGGAAAGCAGTTCTTC. Protein sequence: CASTKRGAIGKQFF.

The V and J genes are TRBV20-1 and TRBJ2-3, with TRBD2 as a possible D gene (6 bases). Germline V gene data show CDR1 as DFQATT and CDR2 as SNEGSKA (reference sequence). The CDR3 is made up of 15 amino acids. Deletions cut 5 bases from V and 6 bases from J, with 21 bases between. The CDR3 region is CSAARGGVARDTQYF. CDR3 nucleotides: TGCAGTGCTGCCCGGGGCGGGGTCGCGAGGGATACGCAGTATTTT.

The table lists this clonotype with a few counts. The J gene is TRBJ2-5, the V gene TRBV20-1; 7 nucleotides line up with TRBD1. Losses at the gene ends were 6 bases for V and 3 bases for J; bases not matched to a gene: 13. CDR3 length: 15 residues. Germline lookup yields CDR1 DFQATT and CDR2 SNEGSKA (reference sequence). CDR3 bases: TGCAGTGCCTCACAGCTGGGGACAGCGAAAGAGACCCAGTACTTC. The encoded protein is CSASQLGTAKETQYF.

This clonotype has just a few counts. The chain combines TRBV15 with TRBJ1-2, with 7 bases identical to TRBD1. The CDR3 contains 15 residues. CDR1 and CDR2 (germline): LNHNV, YYDKDF (reference sequence). With 0 bases clipped from V and 4 bases from J, the junction kept 5 bases outside the gene matches. CDR3: CATSRDPGQPYGYTF. DNA of the CDR3: TGTGCCACCAGCAGAGATCCGGGACAGCCCTATGGCTACACCTTC.

The chain links TRBV29-1 to TRBJ2-1; D might be TRBD1 (5 bases). Per the germline V gene, CDR1 is SQVTM and CDR2 is ANQGSEA. Deletions cut 5 bases from V and 5 bases from J, with 16 bases between. This CDR3 has 14 amino acids. The CDR3 nucleotides are TGCAGCGTTCCCGGCAGGGCGATACACAATGAGCAGTTCTTC. It translates to CSVPGRAIHNEQFF.

A note on this clonotype: A much larger clone is a single base away; this may be a read error. The CDR3 ends on some other residue instead of the conserved phenylalanine or tryptophan, so this is likely a read error. The chain links TRBV6-2 or TRBV6-3 to TRBJ1-1; D perhaps matches TRBD1 (6 bases). CDR1 is MNHEY, CDR2 SVGEGT, per germline. This CDR3 comprises 12 residues. V was pared by 4 bases and J by 6 bases, with 9 bases between. The CDR3 sequence is CASSWGGSEAFS. In DNA, the CDR3 is TGTGCCAGCAGTTGGGGGGGCTCTGAAGCTTTCTCT.